This TCR beta chain was identified during a study of blood T cell repertoires in COVID-19. Study at large: In each case, the material was cDNA or gDNA derived from T cells, B-cell-depleted T cells, or PBMCs.

Germline V gives CDR1 MNHEY, CDR2 SMNVEV (reference sequence). V was shortened by 4 bases and J by 5 bases, with 18 bases between the two germline ends. The CDR3 has 15 amino acids. Self-reported history from a screening survey and questionnaire set each donor's cohort. Original processing methods: Using reference gene primer amplification, nucleated cell counts were estimated. Profiling relied on immunoSEQ multiplex PCR, and the TCRdb table lists in-frame clones only, not all of them. The DNA gave D and trimming, while V, J and clone size come from that table. The table has about 210,000 clones, approximately 80% seen once; the top ten hold about 4.3%.

Material: PBMCs or T cells enriched from blood (not recorded which). This rearrangement joins TRBV27 to TRBJ2-7; weak D call: TRBD2 (6 bases). The sequence came from a man in his thirties or forties with acute COVID-19. Here the CDR3 DNA reads TGTGCCAGCAGTTCACCATGGGATGGGAGGAACGAGCAGTACTTC. Its translation is CASSSPWDGRNEQYF.